This TCR beta chain was retrieved from a study of cytomegalovirus exposure and HLA in healthy donors. Study details: One earlier analysis, a look at some 180 million T cells, found some 110 million unique TCR beta sequences. Study-level findings and limits: Reported findings show TCR beta sequences accurately forecast HLA-A and HLA-B alleles in most subjects. Later analysis revealed greater clonal expansion in HLA-associated TCR beta chains than in equally common others.

A note on this clone: Its target is unknown.

The PCR was carried out with 60 Vbeta primers and 13 Jbeta primers. Sequenced by immunoSEQ multiplex PCR; TCRdb stores in-frame clones only, minus some. The sample totals about 150,000 clones. Healthy people donating bone marrow made up the donors. The CDR3 is 14 amino acids. CDR1 SGHRS and CDR2 YFSETQ come from the germline V gene. The TCR sequence derives from a man aged 30-40 years in good health and CMV-seronegative. V and J are TRBV5-1 and TRBJ2-5; 7 nucleotides line up with TRBD1. The last part of the DNA fits TRBJ2-7 better; the J call may be wrong. Sequencing was performed on PBMCs. CDR3 coding DNA: TGCGCCAGCAGCTTGGACAGGGGAGCCTACGAGCAGTACTTC. It yields the protein CASSLDRGAYEQYF.